Listed here are 30 T cell receptor beta chains from one sample, sequenced in a study of blood T cell repertoires in COVID-19 (dated by TCRdb to 2018 to 2021). The library came from the immunoSEQ multiplex PCR assay. Held by TCRdb, this immuneACCESS table contains in-frame sequences only and omits some clones. Under half of the omission traces to an unresolved V gene where checked; the cause of the rest is unknown. This sample has approximately 240,000 clones in its table, and roughly 82% of those were observed once. The ten most abundant clones make up 4.9% of the sample. Material for sequencing was peripheral blood. The receptors originated from a woman of 80 years or more with active or convalescent COVID-19.

The CDR3 DNA reads TGTGCCAGCAGCCCTATCTGGGCGGGGGGGACCCCAGATACGCAGTATTTT. It codes for CASSPIWAGGTPDTQYF. V is TRBV14 and J is TRBJ2-3, with 9 bases lining up with TRBD2. Germline values: CDR1 SGHDN, CDR2 FVKESK. V was pared by 4 bases and J by 4 bases, with 12 bases of the junction left unmatched. The length of the CDR3 is 17 residues.

The chain is built from TRBV6-1 and TRBJ1-5; D is uncertain. Germline CDR1 and CDR2: MNHNS and SASEGT. Between the trimmed V and J ends, which lost 2 bases and 0 bases, there was a span of 8 bases. The CDR3 is made up of 15 amino acids. The CDR3 protein is CASSETVHSNQPQHF. CDR3 coding DNA: TGTGCCAGCAGTGAAACTGTTCATAGCAATCAGCCCCAGCATTTT.

The rearrangement uses TRBV6-1 and TRBJ2-7, with a possible D match to TRBD2 (6 bases). Germline V gene sequence: CDR1 MNHNS, CDR2 SASEGT. Trimming stripped 1 base from V and 4 bases from J, with 11 bases between. The CDR3 loop spans 14 amino acids. The CDR3 DNA reads as TGTGCCAGCAGTGAAGGGTGGCGGGAATACGAGCAGTACTTC. Its translation: CASSEGWREYEQYF.

J is TRBJ2-1 and V is TRBV30; tentative D call: TRBD1 (6 bases). Trimming pared 5 bases from V and 4 bases from J, leaving 6 bases between. From germline, CDR1 is GTSNPN and CDR2 SVGIG (reference sequence). CDR3 length: 11 amino acids. The CDR3 region is CAWGQYNEQFF. CDR3 DNA sequence: TGTGCCTGGGGACAGTACAATGAGCAGTTCTTC. Supplemented by reference TRBV30 and TRBJ2-1, the full variable domain reads SQTIHQWPATLVQPVGSPLSLECTVEGTSNPNLYWYRQAAGRGLQLLFYSVGIGQISSEVPQNLSASRPQDRQFILSSKKLLLSDSGFYLCAWGQYNEQFFGPGTRLTVL.

The chain couples TRBV7-9 to TRBJ2-3, with 11 bases matching TRBD2. The trim removed 5 bases at V and 4 bases at J, leaving 8 bases unmatched. The CDR3 has 16 residues. CDR1 is SEHNR, CDR2 FQNEAQ, per germline (reference sequence). CDR3 DNA sequence: TGTGCCAGCAGCAACCCACTAGCGGGAGACGCAGATACGCAGTATTTT. It specifies CASSNPLAGDADTQYF.

The chain recombines TRBV6-2 or TRBV6-3 with TRBJ1-5, with D tentatively TRBD1 (5 bases). V shed 0 bases and J shed 6 bases, with 12 bases lying between them. CDR1 and CDR2 from the germline V gene are MNHEY and SVGEGT. The CDR3 has 15 residues. The CDR3 here is CASSYSSGYGQPQHF. DNA for the CDR3: TGTGCCAGCAGTTACTCGTCAGGGTACGGTCAGCCCCAGCATTTT.

Here the CDR3 reads CASSLRGTHNQPQHF. In DNA form, the CDR3 reads TGTGCCAGCAGCTTGAGGGGGACCCACAATCAGCCCCAGCATTTT. J is TRBJ1-5 and V is TRBV5-6; D may be TRBD1 (6 bases). Germline CDR1 reads SGHDT; CDR2 reads YYEEEE. CDR3 length: 15 amino acids. Trimming took 1 base from V and 3 from J, leaving 11 bases between them.

V and J are TRBV6-5 and TRBJ1-2; D not certain. V was shortened by 6 bases and J by 0 bases, with 8 bases between the two germline ends. Germline assignment: CDR1 MNHEY and CDR2 SVGAGI. This CDR3 is 13 amino acids long. CDR3 amino acids: CASRQSPNYGYTF. In DNA, the CDR3 is TGTGCCAGCAGACAGTCCCCTAACTATGGCTACACCTTC.

The count of this clone is one. The V gene is TRBV6-5, the J gene TRBJ1-2, with D perhaps matching TRBD1 (5 bases). The V and J ends lost 6 bases and 3 bases respectively, with 14 bases between them. Germline values: CDR1 MNHEY, CDR2 SVGAGI. The CDR3 is made up of 14 amino acids. The DNA of the CDR3 is TGTGCCAGCAGGGCCCTAGGGGTGGACTATGGCTACACCTTC. Translated, it gives CASRALGVDYGYTF.

The genes are TRBV11-2 and TRBJ1-1; 7 bases are shared with TRBD1. With V trimmed by 0 bases and J by 4 bases, 5 bases remained unmatched. CDR1 is SGHAT and CDR2 is FQNNGV in the germline V gene. The CDR3 runs to 15 residues. The CDR3 loop is CASSLDYRGTTEAFF. Written as DNA, the CDR3 is TGTGCCAGCAGCTTAGATTACAGGGGTACCACTGAAGCTTTCTTT.

V gene TRBV28 combines with J gene TRBJ2-6; a weak D match, TRBD1 (6 bases). This CDR3 is 15 amino acids long. Trimming pared 5 bases from V and 2 bases from J, leaving 10 bases between. Germline CDR1 reads MDHEN; CDR2 reads SYDVKM. CDR3 nucleotide sequence: TGTGCCAGCAGTGGGGGCAGAGCTGGGGCCAACGTCCTGACTTTC. Translating gives CASSGGRAGANVLTF.

This clone occurred once. The gene calls are TRBV7-9 and TRBJ1-5; 9 bases are a match to TRBD1. V shed 5 bases, J shed 9 bases, and the junction held 8 bases outside the gene matches. Germline V gene lookup returns CDR1 SEHNR and CDR2 FQNEAQ (reference sequence). The CDR3 runs 14 residues. For the CDR3, the DNA is TGTGCCAGCAGCCCGGGGACAGGGAAAACGCCCCAGCATTTT. Translated, it gives CASSPGTGKTPQHF.

The chain has TRBV7-9 and TRBJ1-6, with D perhaps TRBD1 (6 bases). CDR1 and CDR2 (germline): SEHNR, FQNEAQ (reference sequence). Trimming removed 3 bases at V and 6 bases at J, with 9 bases between. CDR3 length: 14 residues. The CDR3 bases are TGTGCCAGCAGCTTGGACAGATTTAATTCACCCCTCCACTTT. Its protein product is CASSLDRFNSPLHF.

V is TRBV19 and J is TRBJ2-1, with TRBD2 identical over 9 bases. The CDR3 is made up of 15 amino acids. V shed 5 bases, J shed 4 bases, and the junction held 6 bases outside the gene matches. Germline CDR1 and CDR2: LNHDA and SQIVND (reference sequence). The DNA of the CDR3 is TGTGCCAGTAGTCCAGCTAGCGGGGAGTACAATGAGCAGTTCTTC. Protein: CASSPASGEYNEQFF.

The V gene is TRBV2, the J gene TRBJ2-7; TRBD2 aligns across 8 bases. This CDR3 region has 16 residues. V lost 7 bases to trimming and J lost 3 bases; unmatched junction nucleotides: 14. Germline CDR1 and CDR2: SNHLY and FYNNEI. CDR3 loop: CASTTTGGVAIYEQYF. The CDR3 nucleotides are TGTGCCAGCACAACCACCGGGGGGGTTGCTATCTACGAGCAGTACTTC. The full variable domain, with the rest looked up from reference TRBV2 and TRBJ2-7, is EPEVTQTPSHQVTQMGQEVILRCVPISNHLYFYWYRQILGQKVEFLVSFYNNEISEKSEIFDDQFSVERPDGSNFTLKIRSTKLEDSAMYFCASTTTGGVAIYEQYFGPGTRLTVT.

This clone was detected only a few times. This chain links TRBV28 with TRBJ1-2, with a tentative D call TRBD1 (5 bases). CDR3 size: 15 residues. Germline lookup yields CDR1 MDHEN and CDR2 SYDVKM. Trimming took 8 bases from V and 3 from J, leaving 19 bases between them. CDR3 amino acids: CASSAWGVVDYGYTF. CDR3 bases: TGTGCCAGCTCTGCTTGGGGGGTCGTCGACTATGGCTACACCTTC.

The chain carries TRBV11-2 and TRBJ1-2; no firm D call. V was shortened by 2 bases and J by 0 bases, with 13 bases between the two germline ends. CDR1 and CDR2 (germline): SGHAT, FQNNGV. The CDR3 is 16 residues long. The CDR3 protein is CASSLRNSPSNYGYTF. The CDR3, as DNA: TGTGCCAGCAGCTTAAGAAACAGCCCTTCTAACTATGGCTACACCTTC.

The V call is TRBV5-1, the J call TRBJ2-3; 10 nucleotides match TRBD1. The V gene's germline CDR1 is SGHRS and CDR2 YFSETQ. This CDR3 is 16 amino acids long. V gave up 4 bases and J gave up 3 bases; unmatched junction bases: 8. CDR3 in amino acids: CASSNTPGQGTDTQYF. CDR3 coding DNA: TGCGCCAGCAGCAACACCCCGGGACAGGGGACAGATACGCAGTATTTT.

The chain recombines TRBV12-5 with TRBJ1-1; D remains ambiguous. V was trimmed by 3 bases and J by 1 base, leaving 15 bases between them. There are 16 residues in the CDR3. From germline, CDR1 is LGHNT and CDR2 FRNRAP. In DNA form, the CDR3 reads TGTGCTAGTGGTTTCACCCCCCAGAGGGAGAACACTGAAGCTTTCTTT. It translates to CASGFTPQRENTEAFF.

The chain links TRBV30 to TRBJ1-5, with D uncertain. CDR3 length: 13 residues. The germline V and J ends were trimmed by 1 base and 4 bases, with 8 bases remaining between them. The germline V gene has CDR1 GTSNPN and CDR2 SVGIG (reference sequence). The CDR3 region is CAWSEYGNQPQHF. The CDR3 DNA follows: TGTGCCTGGAGTGAGTACGGGAATCAGCCCCAGCATTTT.

This clone was observed a handful of times. CDR3 coding DNA: TGTGCCAGCAGCTCTGCCTACGAGCAGTACTTC. This translates into CASSSAYEQYF. The chain carries TRBV11-2 and TRBJ2-7; D remains unclear. Trimming took 4 bases from V and 2 from J, leaving 3 bases between them. Germline CDR1 SGHAT, CDR2 FQNNGV. The CDR3 is 11 residues long.

This clone was seen a single time. This chain joins TRBV5-4 and TRBJ2-7, with 10 bases lining up with TRBD2. Trimming took 4 bases from V and 2 from J; bases not matched to a gene: 3. The CDR3 sequence is 14 residues long. Germline V gives CDR1 SGHNT, CDR2 YYREEE (reference sequence). CDR3 protein: CASSRTSGAYEQYF. In DNA form, the CDR3 reads TGTGCCAGCAGCCGGACTAGCGGAGCCTACGAGCAGTACTTC. Full variable domain (rest looked up from reference TRBV5-4 and TRBJ2-7): ETGVTQSPTHLIKTRGQQVTLRCSSQSGHNTVSWYQQALGQGPQFIFQYYREEENGRGNFPPRFSGLQFPNYSSELNVNALELDDSALYLCASSRTSGAYEQYFGPGTRLTVT.

The V call is TRBV5-1, the J call TRBJ1-1; 7 bases line up with TRBD1. V lost 4 bases, J lost 1 base, and 4 bases stayed unmatched. The CDR3 runs 14 residues. Germline V CDR1 and CDR2: SGHRS, YFSETQ. CDR3 residues: CASSPGDRNTEAFF. CDR3 in DNA: TGCGCCAGCAGCCCGGGGGACAGGAACACTGAAGCTTTCTTT.

The chain carries TRBV6-6 and TRBJ2-6; D possibly corresponds to TRBD1 (5 bases). This CDR3 spans 17 amino acids. The V end lost 5 bases, the J end lost 0 bases, and 14 bases lay between the germline ends. Germline CDR1 and CDR2: MNHNY and SVGAGI (reference sequence). The CDR3, as DNA: TGTGCCAGCAGTCCCACCGGACATTTCTCTGGGGCCAACGTCCTGACTTTC. Amino acid sequence: CASSPTGHFSGANVLTF.

The chain uses TRBV19 and TRBJ1-5; tentatively, D is TRBD1 (6 bases). The CDR3 is 13 amino acids. From germline, CDR1 is LNHDA and CDR2 SQIVND (reference sequence). Trimming took off 5 bases at V and 7 bases at J, with 12 bases between the two ends. The CDR3 DNA is TGTGCCAGTAGTTCAACAGGGTCCCAGCCCCAGCATTTT. Translated, it gives CASSSTGSQPQHF.

The chain uses TRBV6-1 and TRBJ2-7, with D tentatively TRBD2 (5 bases). Deletions cut 7 bases from V and 7 bases from J, with 23 bases between. The CDR3 loop spans 15 amino acids. Germline V gene sequence: CDR1 MNHNS, CDR2 SASEGT. Written as DNA, the CDR3 is TGTGCCAGCACCCAGGCTGGAGCGGTCGCCAGGGAGCAGTACTTC. Its translation: CASTQAGAVAREQYF.

This chain joins TRBV6-5 and TRBJ2-1; no definite D call. This CDR3 is built from 13 residues. The germline V gene encodes CDR1 MNHEY and CDR2 SVGAGI. V lost 8 bases to trimming and J lost 7 bases, with 15 bases between them. The chain's CDR3 is CASQPPGWNEQFF. DNA for the CDR3: TGTGCCAGCCAACCCCCAGGATGGAATGAGCAGTTCTTC.

This clone was seen only once. The genes are TRBV29-1 and TRBJ2-5, with 7 positions matching TRBD1. From germline, CDR1 is SQVTM and CDR2 ANQGSEA. The CDR3 spans 13 residues. V was clipped by 6 bases and J by 2 bases; unmatched bases: 6. The CDR3 protein is CSVYGTVQETQYF. The CDR3 coding sequence is TGCAGCGTCTACGGGACAGTTCAAGAGACCCAGTACTTC. The full variable domain, with the rest looked up from reference TRBV29-1 and TRBJ2-5, is SAVISQKPSRDICQRGTSLTIQCQVDSQVTMMFWYRQQPGQSLTLIATANQGSEATYESGFVIDKFPISRPNLTFSTLTVSNMSPEDSSIYLCSVYGTVQETQYFGPGTRLLVL.

This CDR3 reads CASQRNADSGANVLTF. The CDR3 coding sequence is TGTGCCAGCCAGCGAAACGCGGACTCTGGGGCCAACGTCCTGACTTTC. This rearrangement joins TRBV19 to TRBJ2-6; D is unclear. The CDR3 extends over 16 amino acids. Germline loops: CDR1 LNHDA, CDR2 SQIVND (reference sequence). Trimming cost V 9 bases and J 0 bases, with 15 bases left between them. Full variable domain (missing parts from reference TRBV19 and TRBJ2-6): DGGITQSPKYLFRKEGQNVTLSCEQNLNHDAMYWYRQDPGQGLRLIYYSQIVNDFQKGDIAEGYSVSREKKESFPLTVTSAQKNPTAFYLCASQRNADSGANVLTFGAGSRLTVL.

The chain uses TRBV6-5 and TRBJ1-1, with a weak D call TRBD1 (6 bases). The germline gives CDR1 MNHEY, CDR2 SVGAGI. The CDR3 is 13 amino acids. Trimming removed 7 bases from V and 8 bases from J, with 17 bases in between. The CDR3 DNA reads TGTGCCAGCACTCGGGGGGCTATGGCAGAAGCTTTCTTT. It is translated as CASTRGAMAEAFF.